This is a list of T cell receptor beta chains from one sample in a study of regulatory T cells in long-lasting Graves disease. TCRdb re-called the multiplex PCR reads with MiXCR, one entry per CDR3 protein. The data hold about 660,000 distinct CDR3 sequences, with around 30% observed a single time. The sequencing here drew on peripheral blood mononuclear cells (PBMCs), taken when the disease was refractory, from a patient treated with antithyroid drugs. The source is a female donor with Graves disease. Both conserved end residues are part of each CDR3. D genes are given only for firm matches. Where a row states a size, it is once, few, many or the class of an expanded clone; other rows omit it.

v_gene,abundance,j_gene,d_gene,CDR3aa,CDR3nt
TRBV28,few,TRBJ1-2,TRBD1,CASSQPGQGVYTF,TGTGCCAGCAGTCAACCGGGACAGGGTGTGTACACCTTC
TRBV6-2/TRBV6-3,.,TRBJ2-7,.,CASSYGARAYEQYF,TGTGCCAGCAGTTACGGGGCCAGAGCCTACGAGCAGTACTTC
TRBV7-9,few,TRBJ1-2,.,CASSPENRNYGYTF,TGTGCCAGCAGCCCCGAAAACCGTAACTATGGCTACACCTTC
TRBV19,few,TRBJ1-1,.,CASKIALTLGPTEAFF,TGTGCCAGTAAAATAGCCCTGACATTAGGGCCCACTGAAGCTTTCTTT
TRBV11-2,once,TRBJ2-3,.,CASSLALGDTQYF,TGTGCCAGCAGCTTAGCTCTGGGGGATACGCAGTATTTT
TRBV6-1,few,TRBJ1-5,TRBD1,CASSAIQGKGNQPQHF,TGTGCCAGCAGTGCGATACAGGGGAAAGGCAATCAGCCCCAGCATTTT
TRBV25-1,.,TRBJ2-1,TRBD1,CASSVAGGDYNEQFF,TGTGCCAGCAGTGTGGCAGGGGGCGACTACAATGAGCAGTTCTTC
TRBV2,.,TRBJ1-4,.,CATLMKGEKLFF,TGTGCCACCCTGATGAAGGGTGAAAAACTGTTTTTT
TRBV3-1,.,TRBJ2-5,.,CASSQEGGAGTQYF,TGTGCCAGCAGCCAAGAAGGGGGAGCGGGGACCCAGTACTTC
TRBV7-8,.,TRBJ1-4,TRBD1,CASSVGGTGDRYEKLFF,TGTGCCAGCAGCGTAGGCGGGACAGGGGATCGGTATGAAAAACTGTTTTTT
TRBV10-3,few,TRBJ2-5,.,CASHRDLQETQYF,TGTGCCTCCCACCGGGACTTACAAGAGACCCAGTACTTC